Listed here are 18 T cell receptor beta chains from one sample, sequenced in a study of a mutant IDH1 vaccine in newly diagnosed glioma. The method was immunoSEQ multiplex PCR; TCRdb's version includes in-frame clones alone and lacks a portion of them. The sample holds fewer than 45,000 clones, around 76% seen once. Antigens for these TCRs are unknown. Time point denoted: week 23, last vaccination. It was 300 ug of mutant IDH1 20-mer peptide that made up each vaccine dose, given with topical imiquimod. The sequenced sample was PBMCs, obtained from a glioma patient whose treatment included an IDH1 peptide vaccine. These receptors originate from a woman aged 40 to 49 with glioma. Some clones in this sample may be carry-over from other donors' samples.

The CDR3 sequence: CASSFSRDSSYEQYF. The CDR3 nucleotides are TGTGCCAGCAGTTTCTCCCGGGACAGCTCCTACGAGCAGTACTTC. The chain recombines TRBV27 with TRBJ2-7, with 7 bases fitting TRBD1. The CDR3 contains 15 residues. V lost 3 bases and J lost 0; bases outside the gene matches: 5. From germline, CDR1 is MNHEY and CDR2 SMNVEV (reference sequence).

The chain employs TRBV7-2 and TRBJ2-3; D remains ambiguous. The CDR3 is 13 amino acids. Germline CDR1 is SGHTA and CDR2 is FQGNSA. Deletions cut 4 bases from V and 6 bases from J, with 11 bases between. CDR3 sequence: CASSSRLGDTQYF. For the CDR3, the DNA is TGTGCCAGCAGCTCCCGGCTCGGGGATACGCAGTATTTT. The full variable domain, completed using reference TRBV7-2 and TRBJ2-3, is GAGVSQSPSNKVTEKGKDVELRCDPISGHTALYWYRQSLGQGLEFLIYFQGNSAPDKSGLPSDRFSAERTGGSVSTLTIQRTQQEDSAVYLCASSSRLGDTQYFGPGTRLTVL.

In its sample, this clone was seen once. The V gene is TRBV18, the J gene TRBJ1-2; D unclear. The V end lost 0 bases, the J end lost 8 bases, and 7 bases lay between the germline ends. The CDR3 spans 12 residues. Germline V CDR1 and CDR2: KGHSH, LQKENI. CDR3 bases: TGTGCCAGCTCACCACCCGGTGGGGGCTACACCTTC. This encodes CASSPPGGGYTF.

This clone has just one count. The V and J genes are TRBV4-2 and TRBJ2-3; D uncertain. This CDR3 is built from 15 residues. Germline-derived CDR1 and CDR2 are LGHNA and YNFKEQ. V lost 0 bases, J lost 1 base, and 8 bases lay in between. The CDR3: CASSQDRLGTDTQYF. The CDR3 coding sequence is TGTGCCAGCAGCCAAGATCGGCTCGGCACAGATACGCAGTATTTT.

The CDR3 spells CASSLYQETQYF. The CDR3 DNA follows: TGTGCCAGCAGCTTATACCAAGAGACCCAGTACTTC. The genes are TRBV5-4 and TRBJ2-5; D is ambiguous. Germline CDR1 is SGHNT and CDR2 is YYREEE (reference sequence). The germline V and J ends were trimmed by 2 bases and 0 bases, with 2 bases remaining between them. The CDR3 loop spans 12 amino acids.

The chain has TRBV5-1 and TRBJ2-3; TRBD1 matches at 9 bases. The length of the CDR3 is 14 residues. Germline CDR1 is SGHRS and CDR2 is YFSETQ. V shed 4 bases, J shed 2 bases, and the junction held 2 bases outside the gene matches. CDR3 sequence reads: CASSRQGDTDTQYF. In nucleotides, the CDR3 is TGCGCCAGCAGCCGACAGGGGGACACAGATACGCAGTATTTT.

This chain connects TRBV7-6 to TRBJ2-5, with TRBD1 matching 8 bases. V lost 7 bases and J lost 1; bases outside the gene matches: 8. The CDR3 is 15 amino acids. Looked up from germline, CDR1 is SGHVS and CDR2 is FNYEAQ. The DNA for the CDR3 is TGTGCCAGCACCCCCGGGACAGGCAGCCAAGAGACCCAGTACTTC. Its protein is CASTPGTGSQETQYF.

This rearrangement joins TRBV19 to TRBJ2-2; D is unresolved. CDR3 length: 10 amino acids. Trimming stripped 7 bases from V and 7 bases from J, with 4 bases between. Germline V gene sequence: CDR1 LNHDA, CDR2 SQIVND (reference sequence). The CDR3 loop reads CASKHGELFF. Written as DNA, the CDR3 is TGTGCCAGTAAGCACGGGGAGCTGTTTTTT.

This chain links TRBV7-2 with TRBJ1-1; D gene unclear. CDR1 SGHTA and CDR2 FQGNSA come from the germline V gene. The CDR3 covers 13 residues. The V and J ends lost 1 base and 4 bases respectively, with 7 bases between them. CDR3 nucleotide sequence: TGTGCCAGCAGCTTAGATCGGGGCACTGAAGCTTTCTTT. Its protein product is CASSLDRGTEAFF.

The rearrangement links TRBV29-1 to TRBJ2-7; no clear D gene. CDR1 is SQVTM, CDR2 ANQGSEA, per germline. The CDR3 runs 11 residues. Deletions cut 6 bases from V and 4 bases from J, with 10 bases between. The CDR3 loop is CSVFSDYEQYF. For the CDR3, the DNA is TGCAGCGTCTTCAGCGATTACGAGCAGTACTTC.

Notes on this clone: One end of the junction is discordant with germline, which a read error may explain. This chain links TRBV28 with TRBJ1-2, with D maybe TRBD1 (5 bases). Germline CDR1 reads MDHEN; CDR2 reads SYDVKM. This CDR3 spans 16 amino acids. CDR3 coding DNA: TGTGCCAGCAGACTGATGGGGCAGGGTGGTAACGATGGCTACACCTTC. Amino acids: CASRLMGQGGNDGYTF.

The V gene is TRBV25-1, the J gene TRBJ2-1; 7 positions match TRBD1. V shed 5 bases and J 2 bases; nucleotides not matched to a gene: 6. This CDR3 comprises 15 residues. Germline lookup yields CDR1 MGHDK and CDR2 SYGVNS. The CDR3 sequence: CASSPDRVTYNEQFF. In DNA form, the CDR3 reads TGTGCCAGCAGTCCCGACAGGGTGACCTACAATGAGCAGTTCTTC.

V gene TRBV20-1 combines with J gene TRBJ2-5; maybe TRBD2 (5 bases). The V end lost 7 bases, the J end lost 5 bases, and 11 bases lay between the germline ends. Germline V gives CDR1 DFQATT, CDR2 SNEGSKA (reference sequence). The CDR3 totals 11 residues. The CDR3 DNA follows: TGCAGTGTCGGGGTTCAGGAGACCCAGTACTTC. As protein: CSVGVQETQYF.

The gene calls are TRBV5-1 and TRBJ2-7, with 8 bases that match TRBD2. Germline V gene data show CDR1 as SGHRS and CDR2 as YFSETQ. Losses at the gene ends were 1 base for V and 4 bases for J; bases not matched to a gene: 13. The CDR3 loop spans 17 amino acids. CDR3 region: CASSLNSGTREDYEQYF. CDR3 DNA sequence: TGCGCCAGCAGCTTGAACTCCGGGACTAGGGAGGATTACGAGCAGTACTTC.

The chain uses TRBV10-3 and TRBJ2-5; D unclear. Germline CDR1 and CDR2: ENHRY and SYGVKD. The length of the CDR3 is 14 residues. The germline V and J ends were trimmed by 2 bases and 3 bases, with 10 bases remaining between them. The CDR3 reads CAISEGPTKETQYF. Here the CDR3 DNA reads TGTGCCATCAGTGAGGGCCCGACAAAAGAGACCCAGTACTTC.

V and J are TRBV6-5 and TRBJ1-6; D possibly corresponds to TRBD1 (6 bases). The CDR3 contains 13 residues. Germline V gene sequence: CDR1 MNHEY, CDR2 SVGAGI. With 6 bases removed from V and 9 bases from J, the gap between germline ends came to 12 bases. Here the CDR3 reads CASRGHGGSPLHF. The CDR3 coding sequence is TGTGCCAGCAGGGGACACGGAGGTTCACCCCTCCACTTT.

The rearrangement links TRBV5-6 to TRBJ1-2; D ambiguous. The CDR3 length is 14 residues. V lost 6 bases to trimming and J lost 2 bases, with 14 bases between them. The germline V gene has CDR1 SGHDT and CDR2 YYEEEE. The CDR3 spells CASTLDPLNYGYTF. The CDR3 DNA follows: TGTGCCAGCACCTTAGACCCTTTAAACTATGGCTACACCTTC.

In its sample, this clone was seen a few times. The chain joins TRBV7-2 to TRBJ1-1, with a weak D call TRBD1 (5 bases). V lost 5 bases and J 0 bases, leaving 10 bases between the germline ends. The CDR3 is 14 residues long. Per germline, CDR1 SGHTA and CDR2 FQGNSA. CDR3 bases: TGTGCCAGCAGCCTTCGGGGGATGAACACTGAAGCTTTCTTT. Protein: CASSLRGMNTEAFF.